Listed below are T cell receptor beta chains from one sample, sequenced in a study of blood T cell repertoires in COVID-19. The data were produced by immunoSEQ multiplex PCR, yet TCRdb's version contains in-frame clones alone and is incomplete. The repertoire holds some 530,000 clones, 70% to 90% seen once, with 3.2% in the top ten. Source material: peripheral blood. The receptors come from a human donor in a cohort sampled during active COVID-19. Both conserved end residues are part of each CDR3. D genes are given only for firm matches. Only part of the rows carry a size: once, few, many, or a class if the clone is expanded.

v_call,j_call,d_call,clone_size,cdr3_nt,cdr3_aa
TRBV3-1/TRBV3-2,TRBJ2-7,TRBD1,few,TGTGCCAGCAGCCAAGCCTGGCAGGGACAGGGCTACGAGCAGTACTTC,CASSQAWQGQGYEQYF
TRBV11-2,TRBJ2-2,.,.,TGTGCCAGCAGCTGGGTGGAGACCGGGGAGCTGTTTTTT,CASSWVETGELFF
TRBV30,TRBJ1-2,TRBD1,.,TGTGCCTGGCAAATACTAGGGACAGGTCGGGACTATGGCTACACCTTC,CAWQILGTGRDYGYTF
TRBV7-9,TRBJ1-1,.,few,TGTGCCAGCAGCTACCAGGGTAACACTGAAGCTTTCTTT,CASSYQGNTEAFF
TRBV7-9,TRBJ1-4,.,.,TGTGCCAGCAGCTTAGCTGTCGCAACTAATGAAAAACTGTTTTTT,CASSLAVATNEKLFF
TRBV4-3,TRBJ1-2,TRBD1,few,TGCGCCAGCAGCCACGTGACAGGGAGCGCTAACTATGGCTACACCTTC,CASSHVTGSANYGYTF
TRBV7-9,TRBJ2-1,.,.,TGTGCCAGCAGCCCTAGCCCCCGAGGCAATGAGCAGTTCTTC,CASSPSPRGNEQFF
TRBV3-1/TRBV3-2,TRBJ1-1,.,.,TGTGCCAGCAGCCAATTGGACACCGGGAACACTGAAGCTTTCTTT,CASSQLDTGNTEAFF
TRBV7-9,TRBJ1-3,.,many,TGTGCCAGCAGCTTATCGGGGGTCCTTCTCTCTGGAAACACCATATATTTT,CASSLSGVLLSGNTIYF
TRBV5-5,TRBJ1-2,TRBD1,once,TGTGCCAGCATCTTGGGGGGACAGCTAAACTATGGCTACACCTTC,CASILGGQLNYGYTF
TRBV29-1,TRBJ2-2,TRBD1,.,TGCAGCGTTGAACGGGACAGGGACTCAAACACCGGGGAGCTGTTTTTT,CSVERDRDSNTGELFF
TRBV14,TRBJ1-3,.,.,TGTGCCAGCAGCCAAGTGGAGGGCACCATATATTTT,CASSQVEGTIYF
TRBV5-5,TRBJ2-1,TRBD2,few,TGTGCCAGCAGCTTAGGGACTACCCGGTCCTACAATGAGCAGTTCTTC,CASSLGTTRSYNEQFF
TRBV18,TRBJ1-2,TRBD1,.,TGTGCCAGCTCACCCCCAGGTCCTGACAGGGCGGAGGGCTACACCTTC,CASSPPGPDRAEGYTF
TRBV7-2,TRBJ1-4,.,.,TGTGCCAGCAGCTTAGTATCCAGGGCAACTAATGAAAAACTGTTTTTT,CASSLVSRATNEKLFF
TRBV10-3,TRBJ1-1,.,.,TGTGCCATCAGTGAGTCGATAGGCCATGGGGGGACTGAAGCTTTCTTT,CAISESIGHGGTEAFF
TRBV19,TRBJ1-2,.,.,TGTGCCAGTAGTCCCTCCAGACAGTTGCGCTATGGCTACACCTTC,CASSPSRQLRYGYTF
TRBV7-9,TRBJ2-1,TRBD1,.,TGTGCCAGCAGCTTAGGGCAGGGGGCGTACAATGAGCAGTTCTTC,CASSLGQGAYNEQFF
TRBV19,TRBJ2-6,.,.,TGTGCCAGTAGTAGGGACATTCCTGGGGCCAACGTCCTGACTTTC,CASSRDIPGANVLTF
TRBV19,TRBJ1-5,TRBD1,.,TGTGCCAGTAGTGTCGACAGGGACGGTCAGCCCCAGCATTTT,CASSVDRDGQPQHF
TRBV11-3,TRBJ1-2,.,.,TGTGCCAGCAGCTTGGTGGGGACACCGAATTATGGCTACACCTTC,CASSLVGTPNYGYTF
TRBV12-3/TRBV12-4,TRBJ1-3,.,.,TGTGCCAGCAGTTCCCCGGGAGGCTACACCATATATTTT,CASSSPGGYTIYF
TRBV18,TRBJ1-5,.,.,TGTGCCAGCTCACTCTTACAGGACAGCAATCAGCCCCAGCATTTT,CASSLLQDSNQPQHF
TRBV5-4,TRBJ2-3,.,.,TGTGCCAGCAGCGGGGCTGGGTCCACCGCGACCACAGATACGCAGTATTTT,CASSGAGSTATTDTQYF
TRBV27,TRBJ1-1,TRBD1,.,TGTGCCAGCAGGCGTGAGGGGGCGGGCACTGAAGCTTTCTTT,CASRREGAGTEAFF
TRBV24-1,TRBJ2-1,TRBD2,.,TGTGCCACCAGGGCCAGCGGGGTTTACAATGAGCAGTTCTTC,CATRASGVYNEQFF
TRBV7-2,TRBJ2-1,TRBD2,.,TGTGCCAGCAGAGCGGGACTAGAGAAGAATGAGCAGTTCTTC,CASRAGLEKNEQFF
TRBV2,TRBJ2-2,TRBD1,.,TGTGCCAGCAGTGGACAGGGGTTCGCCGGGGAGCTGTTTTTT,CASSGQGFAGELFF
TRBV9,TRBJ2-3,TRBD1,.,TGTGCCAGCAACGGACAGGGGGCTGCCTCAGATACGCAGTATTTT,CASNGQGAASDTQYF